This TCR beta chain emerged from a study of regulatory T cells in long-lasting Graves disease. The time point here: persistent/refractory GD, antithyroid drugs over 5 years with positive TRAb. PBMC-derived RNA was used for the TCR library. Building of the TCR beta libraries involved iRepertoire HTBI primers and Arm-PCR of CDR3 regions. A single record per CDR3 protein comes from TCRdb applying MiXCR to the multiplex PCR reads. The repertoire includes 700,000 or so distinct CDR3 sequences, about 30% of them detected once, and under 55% sits in the top ten. The CDR3 spans 14 residues. Unmatched junction bases numbered 6, after V lost 5 bases and J lost 6 bases. CDR1 DFQATT and CDR2 SNEGSKA come from the germline V gene (reference sequence). Overall study results and limits: Investigators studied peripheral blood only, not thyroid tissue.

A note on this clonotype: What it binds is unknown.

This chain uses TRBV20-1 with TRBJ2-7, with 14 bases identical to TRBD2. This TCR derives from a female donor with Graves disease. The sequencing here drew on peripheral blood mononuclear cells (PBMCs), taken when the disease was refractory, from a patient treated with antithyroid drugs. CDR3 amino acids: CSAVTSGRAREQYF. The CDR3 DNA is TGCAGTGCTGTGACTAGCGGGAGGGCCCGCGAGCAGTACTTC.